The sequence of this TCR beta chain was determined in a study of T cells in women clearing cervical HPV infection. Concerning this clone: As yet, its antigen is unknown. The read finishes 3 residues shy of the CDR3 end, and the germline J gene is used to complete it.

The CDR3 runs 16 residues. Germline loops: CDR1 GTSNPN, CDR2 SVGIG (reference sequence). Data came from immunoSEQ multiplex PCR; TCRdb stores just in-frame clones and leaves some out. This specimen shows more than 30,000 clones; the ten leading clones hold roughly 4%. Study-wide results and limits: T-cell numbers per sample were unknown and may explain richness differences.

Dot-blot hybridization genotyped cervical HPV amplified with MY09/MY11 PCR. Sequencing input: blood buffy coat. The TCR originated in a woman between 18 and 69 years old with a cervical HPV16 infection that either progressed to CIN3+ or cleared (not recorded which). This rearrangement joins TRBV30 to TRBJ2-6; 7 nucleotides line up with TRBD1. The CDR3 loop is CAWSKKRSRDSPILTF. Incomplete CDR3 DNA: TGTGCCTGGAGCAAAAAACGCTCCCGGGACAGTCCTATC. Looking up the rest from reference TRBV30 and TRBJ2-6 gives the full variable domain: SQTIHQWPATLVQPVGSPLSLECTVEGTSNPNLYWYRQAAGRGLQLLFYSVGIGQISSEVPQNLSASRPQDRQFILSSKKLLLSDSGFYLCAWSKKRSRDSPILTFGAGSRLTVL.